Here is one T cell receptor beta chain with its context. This entry comes from a study of siplizumab effects on memory and regulatory T cells. The repertoire was sequenced with immunoSEQ multiplex PCR; TCRdb's copy has only in-frame clones and lacks some. The data hold 98,000 or so clones, with nearly 95% observed a single time. Trimming at V came to 3 bases and at J to 5 bases, leaving 5 bases not matched to a gene. Germline CDR1 and CDR2: SEHNR and FQNEAQ (reference sequence). The CDR3 loop spans 15 amino acids. The receptor comes from a human donor in good health. The V gene is TRBV7-9, the J gene TRBJ1-5; 9 positions match TRBD1. The sample was Tregs sorted from blood. CDR3 nucleotides: TGTGCCAGCAGCTTCGGGACAGGGCGCGATCAGCCCCAGCATTTT. Amino acids: CASSFGTGRDQPQHF.